This TCR beta chain was sequenced for a study of T-cell memory formation after mild COVID-19. Using constant-segment primers, 5'RACE produced TCR alpha and TCR beta cDNA libraries carrying sample barcodes and UMIs. TCRdb passed the 5' RACE reads through MiXCR, listing each CDR3 protein once. The sample has around 400,000 distinct CDR3 sequences, more than 20% seen once; the top ten hold 7% to 9.5%. Deletions cut 5 bases from V and 3 bases from J, with 10 bases between. CDR1 MNHEY and CDR2 SMNVEV come from the germline V gene (reference sequence). The CDR3 spans 13 residues. Of note for this clonotype: The antigen is unknown.

Study-level results: Day 15 to 85 contractors were CD4/CD8 balanced; later expanders leaned CD4+. Contracting CD4+ clones sat mainly in CM and EM; CD8+ in EMRA.

Sequencing was carried out using PBMCs or a T cell subset sorted from them (not recorded which). The clonotype comes from an adult woman who had mild COVID-19 (a few samples of this study predate the infection). Cell type and time point are not known. The J gene is TRBJ1-1, the V gene TRBV27, with a tentative D call TRBD1 (6 bases). The CDR3 sequence is CASSLTGYTEAFF. The CDR3 nucleotides are TGTGCCAGCAGTCTTACAGGGTACACTGAAGCTTTCTTT.